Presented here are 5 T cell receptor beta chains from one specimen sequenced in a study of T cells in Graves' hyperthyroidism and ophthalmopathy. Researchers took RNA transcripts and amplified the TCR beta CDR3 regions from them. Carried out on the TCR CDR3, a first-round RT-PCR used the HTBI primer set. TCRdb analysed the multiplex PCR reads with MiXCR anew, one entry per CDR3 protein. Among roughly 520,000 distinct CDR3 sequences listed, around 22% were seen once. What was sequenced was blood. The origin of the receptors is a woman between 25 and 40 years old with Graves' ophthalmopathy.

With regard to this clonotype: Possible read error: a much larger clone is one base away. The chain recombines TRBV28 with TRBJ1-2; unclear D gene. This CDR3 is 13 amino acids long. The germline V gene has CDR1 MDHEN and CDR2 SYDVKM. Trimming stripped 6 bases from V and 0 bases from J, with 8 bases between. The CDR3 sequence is CASRGTPNYGYTF. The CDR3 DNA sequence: TGTGCCAGCAGGGGCACCCCTAACTATGGCTACACCTTC.

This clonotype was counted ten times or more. This chain's CDR3 is CSARTGGYEQYF. CDR3 DNA: TGCAGTGCTAGGACAGGGGGATACGAGCAGTACTTC. V is TRBV20-1 and J is TRBJ2-7; 9 bases fit TRBD1. The CDR3 contains 12 residues. Per germline, CDR1 DFQATT and CDR2 SNEGSKA (reference sequence). The ends lost 3 bases at V and 4 bases at J; junction bases unmatched: 1.

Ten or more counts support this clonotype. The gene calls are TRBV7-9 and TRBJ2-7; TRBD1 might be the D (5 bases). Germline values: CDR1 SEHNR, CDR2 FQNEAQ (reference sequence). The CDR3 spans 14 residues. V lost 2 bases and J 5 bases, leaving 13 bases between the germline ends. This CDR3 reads CASSLTQGSNEQYF. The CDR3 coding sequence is TGTGCCAGCAGCTTAACCCAGGGATCCAACGAGCAGTACTTC. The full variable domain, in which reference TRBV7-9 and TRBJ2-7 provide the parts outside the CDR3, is DTGVSQNPRHKITKRGQNVTFRCDPISEHNRLYWYRQTLGQGPEFLTYFQNEAQLEKSRLLSDRFSAERPKGSFSTLEIQRTEQGDSAMYLCASSLTQGSNEQYFGPGTRLTVT.

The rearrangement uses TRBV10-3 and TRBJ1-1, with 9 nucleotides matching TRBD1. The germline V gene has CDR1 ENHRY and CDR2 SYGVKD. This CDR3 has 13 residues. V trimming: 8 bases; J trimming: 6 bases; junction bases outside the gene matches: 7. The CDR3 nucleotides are TGTGCCATCGGATCCGGGACAGGGCCTGAAGCTTTCTTT. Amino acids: CAIGSGTGPEAFF.

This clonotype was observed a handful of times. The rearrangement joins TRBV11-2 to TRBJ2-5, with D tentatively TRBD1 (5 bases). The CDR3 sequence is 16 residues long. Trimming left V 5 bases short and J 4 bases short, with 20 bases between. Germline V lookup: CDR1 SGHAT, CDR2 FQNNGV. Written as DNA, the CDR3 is TGTGCCAGCAGCCCTAGGATAGGGGTAACCTTAGAGACCCAGTACTTC. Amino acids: CASSPRIGVTLETQYF.